A single sample is the source of the 30 T cell receptor beta chains below, sequenced in a study of blood T cell repertoires in COVID-19. Only in-frame clones appear in the TCRdb table, and some are missing; sequencing was by immunoSEQ multiplex PCR. The table records fewer than 80,000 clones, 74% of them present only once. Sequenced material: peripheral blood. The receptors derive from an elderly woman with acute or convalescent COVID-19.

The table lists this clone with a few counts. This chain connects TRBV30 to TRBJ2-2, with D unclear. The CDR3 totals 13 residues. The germline V gene has CDR1 GTSNPN and CDR2 SVGIG (reference sequence). V was shortened by 1 base and J by 7 bases, with 10 bases between the two germline ends. CDR3 bases: TGTGCCTGGAGTGCCTATACCTTCGGGGAGCTGTTTTTT. Amino acid sequence: CAWSAYTFGELFF.

The V call is TRBV4-3, the J call TRBJ2-1; TRBD2 matches at 7 bases. Germline V CDR1 and CDR2: LGHNA, YSLEER. This CDR3 has 16 amino acids. J was trimmed by 1 base and V by 4 bases; bases with no gene match: 7. The CDR3 nucleotides read TGCGCCAGCAGCCCCCTGGTGGGGGGGTCCTACAATGAGCAGTTCTTC. Amino acids: CASSPLVGGSYNEQFF.

The genes are TRBV6-4 and TRBJ1-1, with D perhaps TRBD1 (6 bases). The CDR3 has 14 residues. CDR1 is MRHNA and CDR2 is SNTAGT in the germline V gene. The V gene lost 0 bases and the J gene lost 4 bases, with 9 bases spanning the gap. The CDR3 sequence is CASSDSNRATEAFF. The DNA of the CDR3 is TGTGCCAGCAGTGACTCGAACAGGGCCACTGAAGCTTTCTTT.

CDR3 sequence reads: CASSQTYTQYF. As DNA, the CDR3 is TGCGCCAGCAGCCAAACTTACACGCAGTATTTT. The gene calls are TRBV4-1 and TRBJ2-3; D unclear. V shed 2 bases and J shed 9 bases, with 6 bases lying between them. Germline loops: CDR1 MGHRA, CDR2 YSYEKL. The CDR3 has 11 amino acids.

Regarding this clone: A read error may produce the germline difference seen at one junction end. V usage is TRBV13 and J usage is TRBJ2-1, with 11 bases aligning to TRBD1. The CDR3 covers 16 residues. Germline V gene data show CDR1 as PRHDT and CDR2 as FYEKMQ (reference sequence). CDR3 amino acids: CASSLGGDRGIHEQFF. As DNA, the CDR3 is TGTGCCAGCAGCCTAGGAGGGGACAGGGGGATCCATGAGCAGTTCTTC. Together with reference TRBV13 and TRBJ2-1, the CDR3 gives the full variable domain: AAGVIQSPRHLIKEKRETATLKCYPIPRHDTVYWYQQGPGQDPQFLISFYEKMQSDKGSIPDRFSAQQFSDYHSELNMSSLELGDSALYFCASSLGGDRGIHEQFFGPGTRLTVL.

The chain has TRBV7-3 and TRBJ2-1; TRBD1 agrees at 7 bases. The CDR3 is made up of 12 amino acids. Germline V lookup: CDR1 SGHTA, CDR2 FQGTGA. V lost 5 bases to trimming and J lost 15 bases; unmatched junction nucleotides: 10. The CDR3 nucleotides are TGTGCCAGCAGCACTCGACAGGGCCGACGGTTCTTC. It encodes CASSTRQGRRFF.

The gene calls are TRBV5-4 and TRBJ2-5; D possibly corresponds to TRBD1 (6 bases). Germline V gene lookup returns CDR1 SGHNT and CDR2 YYREEE (reference sequence). The germline V and J ends were trimmed by 5 bases and 5 bases, with 16 bases remaining between them. CDR3 size: 14 residues. In DNA, the CDR3 is TGTGCCAGCAGACTGGATCAGGGGACGGAGACCCAGTACTTC. This encodes CASRLDQGTETQYF.

The J gene is TRBJ2-7, the V gene TRBV5-4, with TRBD1 matching over 10 bases. The V gene's germline CDR1 is SGHNT and CDR2 YYREEE (reference sequence). Germline trimming cut 2 bases from V and 5 bases from J; bases unmatched to any gene: 10. The CDR3 totals 16 residues. The CDR3 DNA reads as TGTGCCAGCAGCTTCCCGACGACAGGGGGCTTCGACGAGCAGTACTTC. This sequence encodes CASSFPTTGGFDEQYF.

By proportion, this clone is medium-sized. The chain couples TRBV28 to TRBJ2-7; tentative D call: TRBD1 (5 bases). The CDR3 covers 13 residues. Germline assignment: CDR1 MDHEN and CDR2 SYDVKM. The V and J ends lost 10 bases and 5 bases respectively, with 18 bases between them. The chain's CDR3 is CATDESGIDEQYF. In nucleotides, the CDR3 is TGTGCCACGGACGAGTCAGGGATCGACGAGCAGTACTTC.

V gene TRBV19 combines with J gene TRBJ1-4; 10 bases are a match to TRBD1. The junction had 10 bases not matched to a gene; V was cut back by 5 bases and J by 10 bases. Germline V gene lookup returns CDR1 LNHDA and CDR2 SQIVND (reference sequence). CDR3 length equals 15 residues. For the CDR3, the DNA is TGTGCCAGTAGTCCGGTAAGACAGGGGGCCGGAAAACTGTTTTTT. Translation gives CASSPVRQGAGKLFF.

This chain joins TRBV7-9 and TRBJ2-5; 9 bases match TRBD2. CDR3 length equals 19 residues. CDR1 is SEHNR, CDR2 FQNEAQ, per germline (reference sequence). After removal of 5 bases from V and 2 bases from J, the junction contained 18 bases not matched to a gene. CDR3 in amino acids: CASSVKGSLAGGRQETQYF. Here the CDR3 DNA reads TGTGCCAGCAGCGTCAAGGGATCTCTTGCGGGAGGGAGGCAAGAGACCCAGTACTTC.

This clone showed up just a few times. V is TRBV29-1 and J is TRBJ2-3, with D perhaps matching TRBD2 (7 bases). Germline CDR1 SQVTM, CDR2 ANQGSEA. This CDR3 is built from 16 residues. Trimming took off 3 bases at V and 3 bases at J, with 19 bases between the two ends. The CDR3 DNA is TGCAGCGTTGAGGGAGAGGGGGGGCTGAGAACAGATACGCAGTATTTT. As protein: CSVEGEGGLRTDTQYF.

This clone was counted a few times. The chain uses TRBV12-3 or TRBV12-4 and TRBJ2-4, with TRBD1 identical over 9 bases. The V and J ends lost 5 bases and 9 bases, in that order; junction bases with no gene match: 5. The CDR3 sequence is 13 residues long. The CDR3 reads CASSRDRGAIQYF. CDR3 DNA: TGTGCCAGCAGTCGAGACAGGGGGGCCATTCAGTACTTC.

The chain uses TRBV6-2 or TRBV6-3 and TRBJ1-2; tentative D call: TRBD1 (6 bases). Germline V gives CDR1 MNHEY, CDR2 SVGEGT. Trimming removed 0 bases from V and 4 bases from J, with 18 bases in between. The length of the CDR3 is 17 residues. Here the CDR3 reads CASSYSISTQGRYGYTF. The CDR3 bases are TGTGCCAGCAGTTACTCGATTTCTACACAGGGCCGCTATGGCTACACCTTC.

J is TRBJ2-1 and V is TRBV6-1, with TRBD2 matching 11 bases. Per the germline V gene, CDR1 is MNHNS and CDR2 is SASEGT. V trimming: 4 bases; J trimming: 5 bases; junction bases outside the gene matches: 4. CDR3 size: 15 residues. The CDR3 nucleotides read TGTGCCAGCAGTGGCCGACTAGCGGGGCACAATGAGCAGTTCTTC. It is translated as CASSGRLAGHNEQFF.

The V gene is TRBV19, the J gene TRBJ2-7, with TRBD1 matching over 8 bases. This CDR3 is built from 14 residues. Trimming at V came to 3 bases and at J to 0 bases, leaving 1 base not matched to a gene. The germline V gene encodes CDR1 LNHDA and CDR2 SQIVND (reference sequence). CDR3 coding DNA: TGTGCCAGTAGTATCGACAGGGGCTCCTACGAGCAGTACTTC. It codes for CASSIDRGSYEQYF.

The chain carries TRBV7-9 and TRBJ2-1; 11 bases match TRBD2. Trimming removed 4 bases from V and 4 bases from J; junction bases left unmatched: 3. The length of the CDR3 is 15 residues. Germline V gene lookup returns CDR1 SEHNR and CDR2 FQNEAQ (reference sequence). This chain's CDR3 is CASSSGLAGYNEQFF. For the CDR3, the DNA is TGTGCCAGCAGCTCCGGACTAGCGGGTTACAATGAGCAGTTCTTC.

The chain employs TRBV7-8 and TRBJ1-1, with TRBD1 matching over 7 bases. CDR1 and CDR2 (germline): SGHVS, FQNEAQ. V was pared by 0 bases and J by 8 bases, with 6 bases of the junction left unmatched. This CDR3 is 14 amino acids long. CDR3 in amino acids: CASSLALDRVEAFF. CDR3 DNA: TGTGCCAGCAGCTTAGCATTAGACAGGGTAGAAGCTTTCTTT. The full variable domain, in which reference TRBV7-8 and TRBJ1-1 provide the parts outside the CDR3, is GAGVSQSPRYKVAKRGQDVALRCDPISGHVSLFWYQQALGQGPEFLTYFQNEAQLDKSGLPSDRFFAERPEGSVSTLKIQRTQQEDSAVYLCASSLALDRVEAFFGQGTRLTVV.

This clone was observed a handful of times. The V and J genes are TRBV28 and TRBJ1-5; TRBD1 is a possible D gene (5 bases). V lost 3 bases and J lost 0, with 15 bases in between. Per the germline V gene, CDR1 is MDHEN and CDR2 is SYDVKM. The CDR3 runs 17 residues. CDR3 bases: TGTGCCAGCAGTTTCCGCAGGGCCCCGGATAGCAATCAGCCCCAGCATTTT. Its translation: CASSFRRAPDSNQPQHF. Full variable domain (outside the CDR3, taken from reference TRBV28 and TRBJ1-5): DVKVTQSSRYLVKRTGEKVFLECVQDMDHENMFWYRQDPGLGLRLIYFSYDVKMKEKGDIPEGYSVSREKKERFSLILESASTNQTSMYLCASSFRRAPDSNQPQHFGDGTRLSIL.

The chain joins TRBV5-1 to TRBJ1-2; TRBD1 matches 7 bases. The CDR3 consists of 14 residues. V was pared by 0 bases and J by 3 bases, with 2 bases of the junction left unmatched. Germline V gene sequence: CDR1 SGHRS, CDR2 YFSETQ. CDR3 sequence reads: CASSLGDSYYGYTF. For the CDR3, the DNA is TGCGCCAGCAGCTTGGGGGACAGCTACTATGGCTACACCTTC.

J is TRBJ2-7 and V is TRBV18; D might be TRBD2 (6 bases). Between the trimmed V and J ends, which lost 6 bases and 4 bases, there was a span of 16 bases. Germline CDR1 is KGHSH and CDR2 is LQKENI. The CDR3 consists of 14 residues. CDR3 sequence (DNA): TGTGCCAGCTCCGTTGGGGCGGGAACATACGAGCAGTACTTC. Residues: CASSVGAGTYEQYF.

This chain links TRBV5-1 with TRBJ2-1; 12 nucleotides match TRBD2. CDR3 length: 15 residues. The V and J ends lost 3 bases and 8 bases, in that order; junction bases with no gene match: 6. In germline, CDR1 is SGHRS, CDR2 YFSETQ. CDR3 bases: TGCGCCAGCAGCTCGACTAGCGGGAGTAACCATGAGCAGTTCTTC. Its protein product is CASSSTSGSNHEQFF.

This chain connects TRBV28 to TRBJ2-1; no firm D call. CDR3 length equals 12 residues. Germline-derived CDR1 and CDR2 are MDHEN and SYDVKM. Between the trimmed V and J ends, which lost 8 bases and 11 bases, there was a span of 16 bases. The CDR3 sequence is CASLSSPVKQFF. CDR3 bases: TGTGCCAGCCTATCTTCCCCGGTAAAGCAGTTCTTC.

This chain's CDR3 is CASSLTGSSYNEQFF. As DNA, the CDR3 is TGTGCCAGCAGCCTAACAGGGAGCTCCTACAATGAGCAGTTCTTC. The chain carries TRBV5-4 and TRBJ2-1, with a possible D match to TRBD1 (6 bases). Trimming shortened V by 4 bases and J by 0 bases, and 11 bases separated the two germline ends. Germline CDR1 and CDR2: SGHNT and YYREEE (reference sequence). The CDR3 is 15 amino acids.

In this sample, this clone turned up a few times. The V call is TRBV7-6, the J call TRBJ1-5; the D gene is possibly TRBD1 (5 bases). There are 14 residues in the CDR3. Germline V lookup: CDR1 SGHVS, CDR2 FNYEAQ. V was pared by 3 bases and J by 2 bases, with 8 bases between. CDR3 sequence: CASSFQGGNQPQHF. The CDR3 nucleotides read TGTGCCAGCAGCTTTCAGGGTGGCAATCAGCCCCAGCATTTT.

The J gene is TRBJ2-5, the V gene TRBV2; TRBD2 might be the D (5 bases). Per germline, CDR1 SNHLY and CDR2 FYNNEI. The length of the CDR3 is 18 residues. V shed 2 bases and J shed 5 bases, with 24 bases lying between them. The CDR3 DNA reads as TGTGCCAGCAGTGAAAGGCTACGCCCGGGCCTAAGGAGGGAGACCCAGTACTTC. Its protein is CASSERLRPGLRRETQYF.

V usage is TRBV11-3 and J usage is TRBJ2-5; D gene ambiguous. Trimming took 0 bases from V and 7 from J, leaving 9 bases between them. This CDR3 has 13 amino acids. CDR1 and CDR2 from the germline V gene are SGHNT and YENEEA. The CDR3 DNA reads as TGTGCCAGCAGCTTAGATCGCGAGAGGACCCAGTACTTC. Amino acids: CASSLDRERTQYF. Full variable domain (missing parts from reference TRBV11-3 and TRBJ2-5): EAGVVQSPRYKIIEKKQPVAFWCNPISGHNTLYWYLQNLGQGPELLIRYENEEAVDDSQLPKDRFSAERLKGVDSTLKIQPAELGDSAVYLCASSLDRERTQYFGPGTRLLVL.

The chain uses TRBV20-1 and TRBJ2-7, with no clear D. Germline CDR1 DFQATT, CDR2 SNEGSKA (reference sequence). CDR3 size: 13 residues. V gave up 3 bases and J gave up 0 bases, with 9 bases separating them. The CDR3 DNA reads TGCAGTGCTAGTCCAGGTTCCTCCTACGAGCAGTACTTC. It specifies CSASPGSSYEQYF.

This chain uses TRBV7-9 with TRBJ2-5, with 9 positions matching TRBD1. The CDR3 runs to 16 residues. V lost 1 base, J lost 5 bases, and 8 bases stayed unmatched. The germline gives CDR1 SEHNR, CDR2 FQNEAQ (reference sequence). CDR3 in amino acids: CASSLDRTGVGETQYF. CDR3 nucleotides: TGTGCCAGCAGCTTAGATCGGACAGGGGTTGGGGAGACCCAGTACTTC.

This clone was detected once. The chain has TRBV28 and TRBJ2-7; TRBD1 aligns across 7 bases. After removal of 5 bases from V and 9 bases from J, the junction contained 7 bases not matched to a gene. The CDR3 runs to 12 residues. Germline-derived CDR1 and CDR2 are MDHEN and SYDVKM. The CDR3 sequence: CASSRTGGSQYF. Written as DNA, the CDR3 is TGTGCCAGCAGTAGGACAGGAGGTTCGCAGTACTTC.